The 27 T cell receptor beta chains below come from one sample, sequenced in a study of CXCR3-negative and CXCR3-positive naive CD8 T cells. The study, taken as a whole, reports: CXCR3-positive naive cells carried more hydrophobic TRB CDR3s than CXCR3-negative naive cells did.

These receptors are not linked to any known antigen. Libraries of TRB cDNA were made by 5' RACE and carried UMIs. TCRdb reprocessed the 5' RACE reads, with one entry per CDR3 protein and no DNA. The sample totals approximately 88,000 distinct CDR3 sequences; its top ten clones hold 0.5% to 0.6%. The sequenced sample was naive CXCR3+ CD8+ T cells from blood. Noted subset: CD45RO-CCR7+CD27+CD95- naive CD8+ T cells expressing CXCR3 (TNR3+). The source of these receptors is a human donor in good health. Some clones in this sample may be carry-over from other donors' samples.

This sequence joins TRBV29-1 and TRBJ1-4; TCRdb returns TRBD1, unconfirmable since there is no DNA. Per germline, CDR1 SQVTM and CDR2 ANQGSEA. The CDR3 sequence is 15 residues long. The CDR3 here is CSVSRDRGRNEKLFF.

The chain is built from TRBV28 and TRBJ2-7; the D call from TCRdb, TRBD2, cannot be confirmed without DNA. The V gene's germline CDR1 is MDHEN and CDR2 SYDVKM. The CDR3 totals 14 residues. The chain's CDR3 is CASSLVAGGLEQYF. The full variable domain, in which reference TRBV28 and TRBJ2-7 provide the parts outside the CDR3, is DVKVTQSSRYLVKRTGEKVFLECVQDMDHENMFWYRQDPGLGLRLIYFSYDVKMKEKGDIPEGYSVSREKKERFSLILESASTNQTSMYLCASSLVAGGLEQYFGPGTRLTVT.

V gene TRBV9 combines with J gene TRBJ2-1. The CDR3 covers 13 residues. Germline-derived CDR1 and CDR2 are SGDLS and YYNGEE. CDR3: CASGSGTDNEQFF.

The chain employs TRBV5-6 and TRBJ2-1; the D gene TCRdb calls, TRBD1, cannot be checked with no DNA. The CDR3 is made up of 16 amino acids. CDR1 SGHDT and CDR2 YYEEEE come from the germline V gene. CDR3 region: CASSSPRDRGWDEQFF.

V usage is TRBV12-3 or TRBV12-4 and J usage is TRBJ1-1; TCRdb picks TRBD1, but there is no DNA to check that call. The CDR3 is made up of 15 amino acids. This CDR3 reads CASSFWGQGDTEAFF.

The V and J genes are TRBV13 and TRBJ2-5. The CDR3 extends over 14 amino acids. CDR1 and CDR2 from the germline V gene are PRHDT and FYEKMQ (reference sequence). The chain's CDR3 is CASSLGLAEETQYF.

The rearrangement links TRBV23-1 to TRBJ2-5; the D call from TCRdb, TRBD1, cannot be confirmed without DNA. TRBV23-1 is an open reading frame whose function is uncertain. This CDR3 spans 12 amino acids. CDR3 protein: CALPGDGETQYF.

The chain recombines TRBV4-2 with TRBJ2-1; TCRdb gives TRBD1 as the D gene, but with no DNA this cannot be confirmed. The CDR3 extends over 18 amino acids. Germline V gene data show CDR1 as LGHNA and CDR2 as YNFKEQ. This CDR3 is CASSPTFVLGRVDNEQFF.

The V call is TRBV20-1, the J call TRBJ2-1. The CDR3 loop spans 12 amino acids. Germline assignment: CDR1 DFQATT and CDR2 SNEGSKA (reference sequence). The CDR3 spells CSASPSYNEQFF.

The chain links TRBV6-2 or TRBV6-3 to TRBJ2-5; TCRdb calls TRBD1, which cannot be checked without DNA. The germline gives CDR1 MNHEY, CDR2 SVGEGT. The CDR3 covers 16 residues. The CDR3 spells CASSPPGRGNVETQYF.

The chain carries TRBV7-2 and TRBJ1-1. This CDR3 region has 14 residues. CDR1 is SGHTA, CDR2 FQGNSA, per germline. CDR3 protein: CASSHRGMDGEAFF.

The gene calls are TRBV4-2 and TRBJ2-3; TCRdb designates TRBD1, a call that cannot be tested without DNA. This CDR3 is 15 amino acids long. Germline values: CDR1 LGHNA, CDR2 YNFKEQ. CDR3 region: CASSQRPGGGNTQYF.

V gene TRBV5-1 combines with J gene TRBJ2-5; TCRdb selects TRBD2, and the lack of DNA leaves this call unchecked. The CDR3 has 16 residues. Looked up from germline, CDR1 is SGHRS and CDR2 is YFSETQ. The CDR3 spells CASSSGEITGGVTQYF.

The J gene is TRBJ2-1, the V gene TRBV29-1; with no DNA, the TCRdb D assignment of TRBD2 cannot be verified. The CDR3 has 11 amino acids. The germline V gene encodes CDR1 SQVTM and CDR2 ANQGSEA. This CDR3 is CSVELVGSGFF.

The genes are TRBV28 and TRBJ2-7; TCRdb calls TRBD1, which cannot be checked without DNA. Per the germline V gene, CDR1 is MDHEN and CDR2 is SYDVKM. CDR3 size: 15 residues. CDR3 residues: CASSPLHRDSDEQYF.

The gene calls are TRBV12-3 or TRBV12-4 and TRBJ2-5; the TRBD1 assignment by TCRdb is unverifiable without DNA. The CDR3 consists of 19 residues. The CDR3 loop is CASSGAPRDRDGRQETQYF.

V and J are TRBV19 and TRBJ1-2; TCRdb lists TRBD1, though no DNA is available to test this call. The CDR3 totals 15 residues. Germline values: CDR1 LNHDA, CDR2 SQIVND (reference sequence). The CDR3 loop reads CASTLGGRVDYGYTF.

The V call is TRBV6-2 or TRBV6-3, the J call TRBJ2-3; the TCRdb D gene call, TRBD1, has no DNA to confirm it. CDR3 length: 14 residues. Germline V CDR1 and CDR2: MNHEY, SVGEGT. This CDR3 is CASSYSPLGDTQYF.

The chain has TRBV6-2 or TRBV6-3 and TRBJ2-7; TCRdb gives TRBD1 as the D gene, but with no DNA this cannot be confirmed. Per the germline V gene, CDR1 is MNHEY and CDR2 is SVGEGT. The CDR3 is 16 amino acids. CDR3 loop: CASSYPWPESLYEQYF.

The V gene is TRBV28, the J gene TRBJ2-5; the TCRdb D gene call, TRBD2, has no DNA to confirm it. Germline assignment: CDR1 MDHEN and CDR2 SYDVKM. The CDR3 covers 19 residues. The CDR3 protein is CASSFSPQRTSGVKETQYF.

The V and J genes are TRBV6-2 or TRBV6-3 and TRBJ2-1; the D gene TCRdb calls, TRBD2, cannot be checked with no DNA. Germline V gene data show CDR1 as MNHEY and CDR2 as SVGEGT. CDR3 size: 16 residues. This CDR3 reads CASSSIAGGLDNEQFF.

CDR3: CASSQDWADQETQYF. The genes are TRBV14 and TRBJ2-5. Germline values: CDR1 SGHDN, CDR2 FVKESK. CDR3 length: 15 residues.

V and J are TRBV3-1 and TRBJ2-1. Germline CDR1 reads LGHDT; CDR2 reads YNNKEL (reference sequence). CDR3 length equals 15 residues. This chain's CDR3 is CASAPREETYNEQFF.

The chain links TRBV15 to TRBJ1-1; without DNA, the TCRdb call of TRBD1 cannot be checked. The CDR3 sequence is 14 residues long. Germline loops: CDR1 LNHNV, CDR2 YYDKDF (reference sequence). The CDR3 protein is CATSRDRGNTEAFF.

The J gene is TRBJ1-1, the V gene TRBV27; TCRdb indicates TRBD1, and absent DNA this call remains unverified. The CDR3 spans 14 residues. Germline CDR1 is MNHEY and CDR2 is SMNVEV (reference sequence). The CDR3 sequence is CASSLNGGTTEAFF.

The chain uses TRBV12-3 or TRBV12-4 and TRBJ2-7; TCRdb's assignment of TRBD2 cannot be checked, as there is no DNA. The CDR3 runs to 13 residues. CDR3 amino acids: CASRPGLASEQYF.

The rearrangement uses TRBV11-3 and TRBJ1-2; as DNA is missing, the TRBD1 call by TCRdb cannot be tested. Germline CDR1 and CDR2: SGHNT and YENEEA. The CDR3 has 14 residues. The CDR3 protein is CASSPSTGEGGCTF.